This T cell receptor (beta chain) comes out of a study of metastatic and nonmetastatic thyroid tumors. CDR3 size: 14 residues. The ends lost 7 bases at V and 5 bases at J; junction bases unmatched: 10. This clone is deemed medium-sized (0.01 to 0.1%). The antigen is not known. Each patient went into thyroid surgery without having received any treatment. The study, taken as a whole, reports: Across blood and tumor, TCR beta diversity in malignant thyroid tumors was reportedly significantly higher than in benign nodules.

As originally analysed: Variation in CDR3 across clinicopathological groups served as the basis for constructing a distant-metastasis classifier in papillary thyroid cancer. Using MiXCR, TCRdb re-called clones from the PCR reads. The V and J calls reflect TCRdb's pipeline rather than the authors' work. The sample holds about 24,000 clones, roughly a fifth seen once. Sequenced: blood. J is TRBJ2-7 and V is TRBV12-3 or TRBV12-4, with 8 bases fitting TRBD2. This receptor was taken from a female donor with papillary thyroid cancer or a benign thyroid nodule (not recorded which). Some clones in this sample may be carry-over from other donors' samples. Written as DNA, the CDR3 is TGTGCCAGCACCCGCGGCGGGAGGAGCGACGAGCAGTACTTC. This gives the protein CASTRGGRSDEQYF.